The sequence of this T cell receptor beta chain was determined in a study of monozygotic twins with inflammatory bowel disease. UMIs that had a 6-nucleotide sample barcode were put in using template switching. With the 5' RACE reads reprocessed, TCRdb shows one record per CDR3 protein and no DNA. This sample lists roughly 300,000 distinct CDR3 sequences; its ten largest clones have 5.6%. Germline-derived CDR1 and CDR2 are DFQATT and SNEGSKA (reference sequence). The CDR3 contains 14 residues. The genes are TRBV20-1 and TRBJ1-1; there is no DNA to check the TCRdb D call of TRBD1. This clonotype originated in a human donor with ulcerative colitis or Crohn's disease, or a healthy co-twin of an affected twin (not recorded which). Sequences were obtained from blood. The CDR3 region is CSARPRQDNTEAFF.